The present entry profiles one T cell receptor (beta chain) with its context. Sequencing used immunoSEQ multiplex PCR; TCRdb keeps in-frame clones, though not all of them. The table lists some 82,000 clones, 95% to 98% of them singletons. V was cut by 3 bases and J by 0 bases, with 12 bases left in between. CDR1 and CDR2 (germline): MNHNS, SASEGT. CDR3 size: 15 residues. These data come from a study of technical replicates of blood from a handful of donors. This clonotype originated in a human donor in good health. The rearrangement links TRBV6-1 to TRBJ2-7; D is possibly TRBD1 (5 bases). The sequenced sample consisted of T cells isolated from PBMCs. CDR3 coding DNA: TGTGCCAGCAGTGAGAGCCAGGGTGTCTCCTACGAGCAGTACTTC. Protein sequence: CASSESQGVSYEQYF.